The 27 T cell receptor beta chains listed next were all sequenced from one sample in a study of blood T cell repertoires in COVID-19. Clones were read by immunoSEQ multiplex PCR, and TCRdb kept only the in-frame ones, dropping some. Of fewer than 250,000 clones in the sample, about 85% were seen once. Source material: peripheral blood. These receptors were collected from a man aged 25 to 45 with active or convalescent COVID-19.

The chain recombines TRBV7-8 with TRBJ2-2; 12 bases align to TRBD2. The CDR3 loop spans 18 amino acids. The germline V gene encodes CDR1 SGHVS and CDR2 FQNEAQ. V lost 5 bases to trimming and J lost 2 bases; unmatched junction nucleotides: 9. The CDR3 region is CASSTQRTSGVNTGELFF. DNA for the CDR3: TGTGCCAGCAGCACCCAACGGACTAGCGGGGTCAACACCGGGGAGCTGTTTTTT.

This clone is a singleton in its sample. The V gene is TRBV11-2, the J gene TRBJ2-7; maybe TRBD2 (5 bases). Germline CDR1 reads SGHAT; CDR2 reads FQNNGV. The CDR3 covers 14 residues. The V gene lost 5 bases and the J gene lost 5 bases, with 16 bases spanning the gap. DNA of the CDR3: TGTGCCAGCAGCCAGCAACTAGTGGGTAACGAGCAGTACTTC. Its protein product is CASSQQLVGNEQYF.

This clone was detected only a few times. The CDR3 here is CASSLARYYGYTF. For the CDR3, the DNA is TGTGCCAGCAGCTTAGCCCGGTACTATGGCTACACCTTC. The rearrangement links TRBV7-8 to TRBJ1-2; D is unresolved. The CDR3 covers 13 residues. CDR1 and CDR2 from the germline V gene are SGHVS and FQNEAQ. Trimming took 0 bases from V and 3 from J, leaving 5 bases between them.

V gene TRBV5-6 combines with J gene TRBJ1-6; D ambiguous. Deletions cut 1 base from V and 5 bases from J, with 7 bases between. The CDR3 consists of 14 residues. Per the germline V gene, CDR1 is SGHDT and CDR2 is YYEEEE. The DNA for the CDR3 is TGTGCCAGCAGCTTGAGCATCCATAATTCACCCCTCCACTTT. Its translation is CASSLSIHNSPLHF.

The chain is built from TRBV27 and TRBJ2-1; 7 bases are a match to TRBD1. The trim removed 4 bases at V and 7 bases at J, leaving 13 bases unmatched. The CDR3 length is 16 residues. Germline V lookup: CDR1 MNHEY, CDR2 SMNVEV (reference sequence). The CDR3 coding sequence is TGTGCCAGCAGTTCCACGGGAAGGGGGCGAATAAATGAGCAGTTCTTC. Amino acids: CASSSTGRGRINEQFF.

This clone was found once. The chain links TRBV5-5 to TRBJ2-1; 7 bases are shared with TRBD2. This CDR3 has 15 amino acids. The junction had 10 bases not matched to a gene; V was cut back by 2 bases and J by 8 bases. Germline V gene lookup returns CDR1 SGHKS and CDR2 YYEKEE (reference sequence). The CDR3: CASSFRAGEEDEQFF. The CDR3 DNA follows: TGTGCCAGCAGCTTTCGGGCGGGAGAGGAGGATGAGCAGTTCTTC. The full variable domain, completed using reference TRBV5-5 and TRBJ2-1, is DAGVTQSPTHLIKTRGQQVTLRCSPISGHKSVSWYQQVLGQGPQFIFQYYEKEERGRGNFPDRFSARQFPNYSSELNVNALLLGDSALYLCASSFRAGEEDEQFFGPGTRLTVL.

The chain recombines TRBV28 with TRBJ1-2; no clear D gene. Germline V gene lookup returns CDR1 MDHEN and CDR2 SYDVKM. V dropped 4 bases and J dropped 7 bases, with 7 bases sitting between them. This CDR3 comprises 11 residues. CDR3 sequence reads: CASSSVSGYTF. As DNA, the CDR3 is TGTGCCAGCAGTTCTGTTTCTGGCTACACCTTC.

This chain joins TRBV5-1 and TRBJ2-6; TRBD1 agrees at 11 bases. This CDR3 region has 18 residues. Germline CDR1 reads SGHRS; CDR2 reads YFSETQ. Trimming at V came to 0 bases and at J to 4 bases, leaving 6 bases not matched to a gene. The CDR3 nucleotides are TGCGCCAGCAGCTTGGCCGGACAGGGGGCTTCCGGGGCCAACGTCCTGACTTTC. Protein product: CASSLAGQGASGANVLTF.

This chain joins TRBV14 and TRBJ2-2, with D perhaps matching TRBD1 (6 bases). Germline V CDR1 and CDR2: SGHDN, FVKESK. The V end lost 5 bases, the J end lost 1 base, and 11 bases lay between the germline ends. The CDR3 is 15 residues long. CDR3 sequence reads: CASSSPGQNTGELFF. The CDR3, as DNA: TGTGCCAGCAGCTCGCCGGGACAGAACACCGGGGAGCTGTTTTTT.

The V call is TRBV6-2 or TRBV6-3, the J call TRBJ2-1, with 10 positions matching TRBD2. Losses at the gene ends were 1 base for V and 4 bases for J; bases not matched to a gene: 4. Germline-derived CDR1 and CDR2 are MNHEY and SVGEGT. CDR3 length equals 16 residues. The CDR3: CASSYFGTSAYNEQFF. In DNA form, the CDR3 reads TGTGCCAGCAGTTACTTTGGGACTAGCGCGTACAATGAGCAGTTCTTC.

The V call is TRBV6-5, the J call TRBJ1-1; D not certain. The germline V gene has CDR1 MNHEY and CDR2 SVGAGI. The germline V and J ends were trimmed by 1 base and 3 bases, with 12 bases remaining between them. This CDR3 is built from 15 residues. CDR3 sequence: CASSYWAGKDTEAFF. The DNA of the CDR3 is TGTGCCAGCAGTTACTGGGCGGGGAAGGACACTGAAGCTTTCTTT.

The chain is built from TRBV28 and TRBJ1-1; D not resolved. CDR1 and CDR2 from the germline V gene are MDHEN and SYDVKM. CDR3 length: 13 amino acids. The CDR3 region has the DNA TGTGGGCATGGGCGAAACTTTAACACTGAAGCTTTCTTT. It translates to CGHGRNFNTEAFF.

This chain connects TRBV7-9 to TRBJ2-1; 7 nucleotides line up with TRBD2. Germline lookup yields CDR1 SEHNR and CDR2 FQNEAQ (reference sequence). This CDR3 region has 15 residues. V trimming: 2 bases; J trimming: 5 bases; junction bases outside the gene matches: 6. The CDR3 DNA is TGTGCCAGCAGCTTACGAGGGACTATCGACAATGAGCAGTTCTTC. This gives the protein CASSLRGTIDNEQFF.

V gene TRBV5-6 combines with J gene TRBJ2-5; D is perhaps TRBD1 (6 bases). V lost 1 base and J 4 bases, leaving 8 bases between the germline ends. In germline, CDR1 is SGHDT, CDR2 YYEEEE. The length of the CDR3 is 13 residues. CDR3 DNA: TGTGCCAGCAGCTTGAGAGGGGGAGAGACCCAGTACTTC. Protein product: CASSLRGGETQYF.

The rearrangement links TRBV4-3 to TRBJ1-2; D gene unclear. Trimming took off 0 bases at V and 4 bases at J, with 12 bases between the two ends. CDR1 and CDR2 from the germline V gene are LGHNA and YSLEER. The CDR3 sequence is 15 residues long. For the CDR3, the DNA is TGCGCCAGCAGCCAAGAGGTCGAGGGATTCTATGGCTACACCTTC. Its translation is CASSQEVEGFYGYTF.

V is TRBV28 and J is TRBJ1-4, with D unresolved. The V gene's germline CDR1 is MDHEN and CDR2 SYDVKM. This CDR3 is 14 amino acids long. The V end lost 6 bases, the J end lost 0 bases, and 8 bases lay between the germline ends. CDR3 sequence: CASSTPSTNEKLFF. In DNA, the CDR3 is TGTGCCAGCAGCACACCTTCAACTAATGAAAAACTGTTTTTT.

The chain combines TRBV7-2 with TRBJ2-3; D unclear. Trimming pared 4 bases from V and 1 base from J, leaving 9 bases between. The CDR3 sequence is 14 residues long. The germline CDR1 and CDR2 sequences are SGHTA and FQGNSA. The CDR3 loop reads CASSSPIRTDTQYF. CDR3 DNA sequence: TGTGCCAGCAGCTCCCCTATCCGCACAGATACGCAGTATTTT.

This chain joins TRBV19 and TRBJ2-7; 8 nucleotides agree with TRBD1. The CDR3 extends over 14 amino acids. Germline CDR1 and CDR2: LNHDA and SQIVND (reference sequence). The J segment lost 2 bases and the V segment lost 6 bases, leaving 6 bases of the junction unmatched. The CDR3 DNA follows: TGTGCCAGTAGGGGACAGACAGGGGCCTACGAGCAGTACTTC. Translating gives CASRGQTGAYEQYF.

V and J are TRBV6-6 and TRBJ2-7, with D possibly being TRBD1 (6 bases). Germline V gene data show CDR1 as MNHNY and CDR2 as SVGAGI (reference sequence). V gave up 0 bases and J gave up 6 bases, with 15 bases separating them. The CDR3 totals 15 residues. The CDR3 DNA reads as TGTGCCAGCAGTTACTCGACCAGGGGTAAAACCGAGCAGTACTTC. Protein sequence: CASSYSTRGKTEQYF.

The rearrangement links TRBV6-5 to TRBJ2-3; D unresolved. The CDR3 length is 11 residues. Trimming shortened V by 7 bases and J by 5 bases, and 7 bases separated the two germline ends. Germline loops: CDR1 MNHEY, CDR2 SVGAGI. CDR3 amino acids: CASTRVDTQYF. The CDR3 bases are TGTGCCAGCACTCGGGTAGATACGCAGTATTTT.

The chain has TRBV27 and TRBJ1-2, with D perhaps matching TRBD1 (5 bases). The CDR3 contains 14 residues. Trimming removed 6 bases at V and 4 bases at J, with 15 bases between. Germline V gene sequence: CDR1 MNHEY, CDR2 SMNVEV (reference sequence). In nucleotides, the CDR3 is TGTGCCAGCAGCCCAAGTAGGGGCAGCTATGGCTACACCTTC. Protein: CASSPSRGSYGYTF.

The rearrangement links TRBV7-6 to TRBJ2-3, with a possible D match to TRBD1 (7 bases). Trimming pared 5 bases from V and 0 bases from J, leaving 21 bases between. The CDR3 runs 18 residues. Germline values: CDR1 SGHVS, CDR2 FNYEAQ. The CDR3 DNA follows: TGTGCCAGCAGCCCCCCCGGAGGGGGCAATCCTAGCACAGATACGCAGTATTTT. It is translated as CASSPPGGGNPSTDTQYF. The variable domain in full, completed from reference TRBV7-6 and TRBJ2-3, reads GAGVSQSPRYKVTKRGQDVALRCDPISGHVSLYWYRQALGQGPEFLTYFNYEAQQDKSGLPNDRFSAERPEGSISTLTIQRTEQRDSAMYRCASSPPGGGNPSTDTQYFGPGTRLTVL.

The V call is TRBV28, the J call TRBJ1-5; TRBD1 is a possible D gene (5 bases). V lost 5 bases to trimming and J lost 3 bases, with 8 bases between them. The CDR3 length is 13 residues. Germline V CDR1 and CDR2: MDHEN, SYDVKM. The CDR3: CASSRDSNQPQHF. The CDR3 bases are TGTGCCAGCAGTAGGGACTCCAATCAGCCCCAGCATTTT.

V gene TRBV15 combines with J gene TRBJ1-5; D call uncertain. Trimming removed 1 base at V and 3 bases at J, with 10 bases between. Germline CDR1 is LNHNV and CDR2 is YYDKDF (reference sequence). The CDR3 has 15 residues. The CDR3 loop is CATSRGAGFNQPQHF. The DNA of the CDR3 is TGTGCCACCAGCAGAGGGGCGGGGTTCAATCAGCCCCAGCATTTT.

The chain combines TRBV12-3 or TRBV12-4 with TRBJ1-5; D perhaps matches TRBD1 (5 bases). The V and J ends lost 7 bases and 9 bases respectively, with 16 bases between them. The CDR3 spans 13 residues. The CDR3 reads CASTGDFRGPQHF. The CDR3 bases are TGTGCCAGCACCGGGGACTTTAGGGGGCCCCAGCATTTT.

The rearrangement joins TRBV15 to TRBJ1-5; D perhaps matches TRBD1 (5 bases). Trimming took off 1 base at V and 5 bases at J, with 12 bases between the two ends. Germline CDR1 reads LNHNV; CDR2 reads YYDKDF (reference sequence). The CDR3 length is 15 residues. This CDR3 reads CATSRGHRSHQPQHF. The CDR3 DNA follows: TGTGCCACCAGCAGAGGTCACAGGAGTCATCAGCCCCAGCATTTT. Together with reference TRBV15 and TRBJ1-5, the CDR3 gives the full variable domain: DAMVIQNPRYQVTQFGKPVTLSCSQTLNHNVMYWYQQKSSQAPKLLFHYYDKDFNNEADTPDNFQSRRPNTSFCFLDIRSPGLGDTAMYLCATSRGHRSHQPQHFGDGTRLSIL.

Points on this clone: A junction boundary mismatches the germline segment, possibly from a read error. This sequence joins TRBV19 and TRBJ2-4; TRBD1 is a possible D gene (6 bases). This CDR3 has 11 residues. The V gene's germline CDR1 is LNHDA and CDR2 SQIVND (reference sequence). The CDR3 sequence is CASTAGATFIF. The DNA of the CDR3 is TGTGCCAGTACCGCAGGGGCGACTTTTATATTC.